The rows below give T cell receptor beta chains drawn from one sample of a study of T cells in Graves' hyperthyroidism and ophthalmopathy. Each CDR3 protein gets one entry after TCRdb re-called the multiplex PCR reads with MiXCR. The data hold approximately 400,000 distinct CDR3 sequences, with around 13% observed a single time. The sample comprised blood. These receptors all stem from a woman aged 25 to 39 with Graves' ophthalmopathy. Both conserved end residues are part of each CDR3. D genes are given only for firm matches. Clone size, where shown, is once, few, many, or a class for clones that have expanded.

abundance	len	v_gene	d_gene	j_gene	CDR3nt	CDR3aa
many	13	TRBV7-9	.	TRBJ2-3	TGTGCCAGCATGCCATATCTATCGGATACGCAGTATTTT	CASMPYLSDTQYF
.	13	TRBV11-2	.	TRBJ1-2	TGTGCCAGCAGCCAAGATCCAGCGCATGGCTACACCTTC	CASSQDPAHGYTF
many	16	TRBV6-6	.	TRBJ1-1	TGTGCCAGCAGTTACCCTAATCGGGTTTCTTTCTCTGAAGCTTTCTTT	CASSYPNRVSFSEAFF
many	15	TRBV15	TRBD1	TRBJ2-7	TGTGCCACCAGCATAACGGGACAGGGGGAGTCCGAGCAGTACTTC	CATSITGQGESEQYF
many	14	TRBV18	TRBD2	TRBJ2-5	TGTGCCAGCCGCCAGCGGGGGGGCACGGAGACCCAGTACTTC	CASRQRGGTETQYF
.	17	TRBV27	TRBD2	TRBJ2-3	TGTGCCAGCAGCCGAAGAGGTGGGATAGCGGGTACAGATACGCAGTATTTT	CASSRRGGIAGTDTQYF
many	15	TRBV12-3/TRBV12-4	.	TRBJ1-6	TGTGCCAGCAGCCCGAAGGAGTATTATAATTCACCCCTCCACTTT	CASSPKEYYNSPLHF
.	14	TRBV4-1	.	TRBJ2-7	TGCGCCAGCAGCCAAGTTGGCAGGGGTGACGAGCAGTACTTC	CASSQVGRGDEQYF
many	14	TRBV6-1	TRBD1	TRBJ2-5	TGTGCCAGCAGGGAAACAGGGGGCCGGGAGACCCAGTACTTC	CASRETGGRETQYF
many	15	TRBV7-3	TRBD2	TRBJ2-2	TGTGCCAGCAGCCCGCGGGGGGGCCGCACCGGGGAGCTGTTTTTT	CASSPRGGRTGELFF
many	15	TRBV25-1	TRBD1	TRBJ1-1	TGTGCCAGCATACCGACAGGGGGCGGGTACACTGAAGCTTTCTTT	CASIPTGGGYTEAFF
many	14	TRBV3-1	.	TRBJ2-7	TGTGCCAGCAGCCCCGTTGGGACATCCCGGGAGCAGTACTTC	CASSPVGTSREQYF
.	14	TRBV5-4	.	TRBJ1-4	TGTGCCAGCAGCTTGTGGCAGGGAAATGAAAAACTGTTTTTT	CASSLWQGNEKLFF
.	16	TRBV10-1	.	TRBJ1-2	TGCGCCAGCACCCAAGCCGGACAGATGGACCTCTATGGCTACACCTTC	CASTQAGQMDLYGYTF
many	17	TRBV27	TRBD1	TRBJ1-2	TGTGCCAGCAGTTTATACGCACAGGGGGGGGGAAACTATGGCTACACCTTC	CASSLYAQGGGNYGYTF
many	14	TRBV20-1	TRBD1	TRBJ2-7	TGCAGTGCTAGCGGGGACAGGAGCTCCTACGAGCAGTACTTC	CSASGDRSSYEQYF
many	12	TRBV2	.	TRBJ1-2	TGTGCCAGCCCGGGGCGGGTTCAGGGCTACACCTTC	CASPGRVQGYTF
many	13	TRBV18	TRBD1	TRBJ2-1	TGTGCCAGCTCACAGACACAGGGGAGTGAGCAGTTCTTC	CASSQTQGSEQFF
many	13	TRBV20-1	.	TRBJ2-1	TGCAGTGCTAGAGTATTTGCAGAGGCTGAGCAGTTCTTC	CSARVFAEAEQFF
.	13	TRBV27	.	TRBJ2-1	TGTGCCAGCAGTGCGGCAGGCTACAATGAGCAGTTCTTC	CASSAAGYNEQFF
few	13	TRBV19	.	TRBJ1-5	TGTGCCAGTAGCCGCGGGTTGGGTCAGCCCCAGCATTTT	CASSRGLGQPQHF
many	18	TRBV6-1	.	TRBJ2-4	TGTGCCAGCAAAATCCAAGCCGTTGGTCTACTAGCCAAAAACATTCAGTACTTC	CASKIQAVGLLAKNIQYF
few	15	TRBV4-1	TRBD1	TRBJ2-7	TGCGCCAGCAGCCAAGACAGGGGGTCGGCCTACGAGCAGTACTTC	CASSQDRGSAYEQYF
many	16	TRBV12-3/TRBV12-4	.	TRBJ1-2	TGTGCCAGCTTCAATGGAAGAAATAGAGCTAACTATGGCTACACCTTC	CASFNGRNRANYGYTF
.	15	TRBV11-2	.	TRBJ1-4	TGTGCCAGCAGCCCTCCCGCTCCGCTCAATGAAAAACTGTTTTTT	CASSPPAPLNEKLFF
.	15	TRBV6-1	TRBD1	TRBJ1-5	TGTGCCAGCAGAGTAGGACAGGGGGCTAATCAGCCCCAGCATTTT	CASRVGQGANQPQHF
.	14	TRBV6-6	.	TRBJ2-1	TGTGCCAGCAGTTACTCGTCAGACTACAATGAGCAGTTCTTC	CASSYSSDYNEQFF
.	16	TRBV29-1	.	TRBJ2-3	TGCAGCGTTGATCGTATGTCGGGGGTTAGCACAGATACGCAGTATTTT	CSVDRMSGVSTDTQYF
many	15	TRBV20-1	TRBD2	TRBJ2-3	TGCAGTGCTACACTAGCGGAGTCTAGCACAGATACGCAGTATTTT	CSATLAESSTDTQYF
many	14	TRBV7-9	TRBD1	TRBJ2-7	TGTGCCAGCAGTGCCGACAGGGAAAGAGGCGAGCAGTACTTC	CASSADRERGEQYF
many	15	TRBV20-1	.	TRBJ1-3	TGCAGTGCGACGGGACAAGAGAACTCTGGAAACACCATATATTTT	CSATGQENSGNTIYF
many	15	TRBV6-1	TRBD1	TRBJ1-1	TGTGCCAGCAGTGCCTGGACAGGCACCACCACTGAAGCTTTCTTT	CASSAWTGTTTEAFF
many	15	TRBV11-2	TRBD2	TRBJ2-5	TGTGCCAGCAGCTTAGATGGGACTAGGAAAGAGACCCAGTACTTC	CASSLDGTRKETQYF
many	16	TRBV12-3/TRBV12-4	TRBD1	TRBJ2-6	TGTGCCAGCCCAGAGGGACAGGGCTCTGGGGCCAACGTCCTGACTTTC	CASPEGQGSGANVLTF
many	13	TRBV2	TRBD1	TRBJ2-4	TGTGCCAGCAGTGTTGGACAGGGAAGCATTCAGTACTTC	CASSVGQGSIQYF
many	13	TRBV12-3/TRBV12-4	TRBD1	TRBJ2-7	TGTGCCAGCAACTTTCCAGGGGGCTACGAGCAGTACTTC	CASNFPGGYEQYF
few	14	TRBV20-1	TRBD1	TRBJ1-2	TGCAGTGCTAACCCTCCGGGACAGAACTATGGCTACACCTTC	CSANPPGQNYGYTF
many	17	TRBV24-1	TRBD2	TRBJ2-5	TGTGCCACCAGCCCCGGACTAGCGGGGGGGAACCAAGAGACCCAGTACTTC	CATSPGLAGGNQETQYF
many	18	TRBV2	.	TRBJ2-5	TGTGCCAGCAGTGAAGCGCTTCCGCTTAGGGTCCCGAAGGGGACCCAGTACTTC	CASSEALPLRVPKGTQYF
many	14	TRBV2	.	TRBJ2-3	TGTGCCAGCCAGCAGCAGCGGAGCACAGATACGCAGTATTTT	CASQQQRSTDTQYF
many	15	TRBV28	TRBD1	TRBJ1-1	TGTGCCAGCAGTTTACCGGGACAGCTGAACACTGAAGCTTTCTTT	CASSLPGQLNTEAFF
.	15	TRBV20-1	.	TRBJ1-4	TGCAGTGCTAGAGATACAGGGAGGAATAATGAAAAACTGTTTTTT	CSARDTGRNNEKLFF
few	16	TRBV5-1	TRBD1	TRBJ2-3	TGCGCCAGCAGCGGGACAGGGCCAGGACGTGTCGATACGCAGTATTTT	CASSGTGPGRVDTQYF
many	16	TRBV7-6	.	TRBJ1-1	TGTGCCAGCAGCTTAGGGTCGACAGTTGGTGGCACTGAAGCTTTCTTT	CASSLGSTVGGTEAFF
many	15	TRBV27	.	TRBJ1-5	TGTGCCAGCAGTTTAAGTTGGGCTTCCAATCAGCCCCAGCATTTT	CASSLSWASNQPQHF
many	14	TRBV7-2	.	TRBJ2-5	TGTGCCAGCAGCTTAGGGGGGGCCCAAGAGACCCAGTACTTC	CASSLGGAQETQYF
many	16	TRBV20-1	.	TRBJ2-5	TGCAGTGCTAGAGATATAAAGGAAGGTTATGGAGAGACCCAGTACTTC	CSARDIKEGYGETQYF
few	17	TRBV20-1	.	TRBJ1-6	TGCAGTGCCCCTAACGAAAGGGCTCAGGGGTATAATTCACCCCTCCACTTT	CSAPNERAQGYNSPLHF
few	13	TRBV5-1	.	TRBJ2-5	TGCGCCAGCAGCTTAAGCCTGGTCGAGACCCAGTACTTC	CASSLSLVETQYF
few	12	TRBV12-3/TRBV12-4	.	TRBJ2-3	TGTGCCAACAGAGCTATTTCGGATACGCAGTATTTT	CANRAISDTQYF